This entry lists 32 T cell receptor beta chains sequenced from one sample in a study of CD8+CD57+ T cells in acquired aplastic anemia. Genomic DNA constituted the template upon which TCR beta VDJ and CDR3 profiling was performed. TCRdb reanalysed the reads using MiXCR and keeps one entry per CDR3 protein. The sample contains some 170,000 distinct CDR3 sequences, around 40% of which appear only once. The sequenced sample consisted of sorted CD4+, CD8+, or CD8+CD57+ T cells (not recorded which) from PBMCs. These receptors all come from a human donor in good health.

The table lists this clonotype with a few counts. The V gene is TRBV7-8, the J gene TRBJ1-3; no reliable D call. CDR3 size: 15 residues. Trimming took 0 bases from V and 1 from J, leaving 7 bases between them. Germline CDR1 and CDR2: SGHVS and FQNEAQ. The CDR3, as DNA: TGTGCCAGCAGCTTAGCGGGGATGTCTGGAAACACCATATATTTT. Protein product: CASSLAGMSGNTIYF. The full variable domain, completed using reference TRBV7-8 and TRBJ1-3, is GAGVSQSPRYKVAKRGQDVALRCDPISGHVSLFWYQQALGQGPEFLTYFQNEAQLDKSGLPSDRFFAERPEGSVSTLKIQRTQQEDSAVYLCASSLAGMSGNTIYFGEGSWLTVV.

For this clonotype: A much more abundant neighbour one base away suggests this may be a read error. The CDR3 sequence: CATTPGDRVGNIIYF. CDR3 sequence (DNA): TGTGCCACCACACCGGGCGACAGGGTCGGAAACATCATATATTTT. This chain uses TRBV15 with TRBJ1-3, with 7 bases that match TRBD1. CDR1 and CDR2 from the germline V gene are LNHNV and YYDKDF (reference sequence). CDR3 size: 15 residues. Using reference TRBV15 and TRBJ1-3 for the parts outside the CDR3, the full variable domain is DAMVIQNPRYQVTQFGKPVTLSCSQTLNHNVMYWYQQKSSQAPKLLFHYYDKDFNNEADTPDNFQSRRPNTSFCFLDIRSPGLGDTAMYLCATTPGDRVGNIIYFGEGSWLTVV.

The chain joins TRBV18 to TRBJ2-1; no reliable D call. The CDR3 length is 13 residues. Deletions cut 2 bases from V and 0 bases from J, with 2 bases between. Germline values: CDR1 KGHSH, CDR2 LQKENI. The DNA of the CDR3 is TGTGCCAGCTCACCAGGCTCCTACAATGAGCAGTTCTTC. It yields the protein CASSPGSYNEQFF.

This clonotype was seen ten or more times. V is TRBV19 and J is TRBJ1-2; perhaps TRBD1 as D (5 bases). The V gene lost 3 bases and the J gene lost 5 bases, with 16 bases spanning the gap. The CDR3 loop spans 15 amino acids. From germline, CDR1 is LNHDA and CDR2 SQIVND (reference sequence). CDR3 sequence reads: CASSMWDPDGYGYTF. The CDR3 bases are TGTGCCAGTAGTATGTGGGACCCCGACGGGTATGGCTACACCTTC. Full variable domain (missing parts from reference TRBV19 and TRBJ1-2): DGGITQSPKYLFRKEGQNVTLSCEQNLNHDAMYWYRQDPGQGLRLIYYSQIVNDFQKGDIAEGYSVSREKKESFPLTVTSAQKNPTAFYLCASSMWDPDGYGYTFGSGTRLTVV.

There are many counts of this clonotype. The V gene is TRBV11-1, the J gene TRBJ2-3, with D possibly matching TRBD1 (6 bases). Germline V CDR1 and CDR2: SGHAT, FQDESV (reference sequence). With 5 bases removed from V and 8 bases from J, the gap between germline ends came to 8 bases. This CDR3 comprises 11 residues. CDR3 nucleotides: TGTGCCAGCAGCCGACAGGTTACGCAGTATTTT. Translated: CASSRQVTQYF.

This rearrangement joins TRBV4-1 to TRBJ2-7; D is unresolved. The germline CDR1 and CDR2 sequences are MGHRA and YSYEKL. V lost 0 bases, J lost 2 bases, and 11 bases lay in between. The CDR3 runs 15 residues. This chain's CDR3 is CASSQDPLEAYEQYF. The DNA of the CDR3 is TGCGCCAGCAGCCAAGATCCACTGGAAGCCTACGAGCAGTACTTC.

Only a few counts were recorded for this clonotype. The rearrangement links TRBV12-3 or TRBV12-4 to TRBJ2-5; 9 nucleotides line up with TRBD1. With 7 bases clipped from V and 4 bases from J, the junction kept 10 bases outside the gene matches. This CDR3 spans 15 amino acids. CDR3 residues: CASKPDRGRGETQYF. The CDR3 DNA follows: TGTGCCAGCAAACCGGACAGGGGCCGTGGAGAGACCCAGTACTTC.

This clonotype was observed a few times. The chain combines TRBV10-3 with TRBJ2-5; no clear D. CDR3 size: 15 residues. Germline-derived CDR1 and CDR2 are ENHRY and SYGVKD. The V and J ends lost 0 bases and 2 bases respectively, with 10 bases between them. In DNA, the CDR3 is TGTGCCATCAGTGAGTCGTATAGTCGACAAGAGACCCAGTACTTC. Protein sequence: CAISESYSRQETQYF.

This clonotype showed up many times. The rearrangement links TRBV9 to TRBJ1-1; D remains unclear. The V gene lost 3 bases and the J gene lost 0 bases, with 12 bases spanning the gap. This CDR3 comprises 15 residues. Germline CDR1 SGDLS, CDR2 YYNGEE. The CDR3 nucleotides read TGTGCCAGCAGCGGGAGCGCAGCAATGAACACTGAAGCTTTCTTT. Protein: CASSGSAAMNTEAFF.

This clonotype was counted a few times. A read error may be the cause here, since a much bigger clone is one base away. This chain links TRBV24-1 with TRBJ2-1, with 12 nucleotides matching TRBD2. Unmatched junction bases numbered 10, after V lost 2 bases and J lost 6 bases. This CDR3 contains 18 residues. Looked up from germline, CDR1 is KGHDR and CDR2 is SFDVKD. The CDR3 nucleotides are TGTGCCACCAGTGATTCCCGGGCTAGCGGGGGGGTGGTCAATGAGCAGTTCTTC. Translation: CATSDSRASGGVVNEQFF.

CDR3 loop: CSARGQGNYEQYF. The CDR3 DNA reads as TGCAGCGCAAGGGGACAGGGCAACTACGAGCAGTACTTC. This rearrangement joins TRBV29-1 to TRBJ2-4; 9 positions agree with TRBD1. The tail of the sequence fits TRBJ2-7 better, so the J call may be wrong. In germline, CDR1 is SQVTM, CDR2 ANQGSEA. There are 13 residues in the CDR3.

V and J are TRBV6-5 and TRBJ2-7; no clear D. The CDR3 has 15 residues. V was cut by 4 bases and J by 0 bases, with 13 bases left in between. CDR1 and CDR2 from the germline V gene are MNHEY and SVGAGI. The CDR3: CASSSPILSSYEQYF. CDR3 DNA: TGTGCCAGCAGTTCACCCATACTAAGCTCCTACGAGCAGTACTTC.

V gene TRBV27 combines with J gene TRBJ1-2; tentative D call: TRBD1 (6 bases). Germline CDR1 is MNHEY and CDR2 is SMNVEV (reference sequence). This CDR3 has 16 amino acids. V lost 5 bases and J 5 bases, leaving 21 bases between the germline ends. For the CDR3, the DNA is TGTGCCAGCAGTCAACGGACAGCCAGCTCAATGTATGGCTACACCTTC. It translates to CASSQRTASSMYGYTF.

V gene TRBV10-3 combines with J gene TRBJ2-5, with 13 bases that match TRBD2. The CDR3 has 15 amino acids. Germline V gene sequence: CDR1 ENHRY, CDR2 SYGVKD. Trimming took 3 bases from V and 3 from J; bases not matched to a gene: 1. This CDR3 reads CAISELAGGKETQYF. CDR3 bases: TGTGCCATCAGTGAACTAGCGGGAGGGAAAGAGACCCAGTACTTC.

The chain recombines TRBV7-2 with TRBJ1-4; D call uncertain. Germline lookup yields CDR1 SGHTA and CDR2 FQGNSA. The CDR3 has 12 amino acids. The V gene lost 4 bases and the J gene lost 3 bases, with 3 bases spanning the gap. CDR3 DNA sequence: TGTGCCAGCAGCTCCCCTAATGAAAAACTGTTTTTT. Its translation is CASSSPNEKLFF.

The chain links TRBV2 to TRBJ1-2; no definite D call. Germline V gene lookup returns CDR1 SNHLY and CDR2 FYNNEI. The V gene lost 5 bases and the J gene lost 6 bases, with 19 bases spanning the gap. The CDR3 spans 15 residues. The CDR3 loop reads CASSQEGGRRDGYTF. The DNA of the CDR3 is TGTGCCAGCAGTCAGGAGGGAGGGCGTCGGGATGGCTACACCTTC.

V gene TRBV2 combines with J gene TRBJ1-2, with no clear D. Deletions cut 3 bases from V and 4 bases from J, with 12 bases between. Per germline, CDR1 SNHLY and CDR2 FYNNEI. The CDR3 totals 14 residues. The CDR3 DNA reads TGTGCCAGCAGTGAGGCGGGAGGATCCTATGGCTACACCTTC. Encoded protein: CASSEAGGSYGYTF.

This clonotype was seen at least ten times. V is TRBV5-1 and J is TRBJ2-5; 9 bases fit TRBD2. After removal of 4 bases from V and 1 base from J, the junction contained 8 bases not matched to a gene. Germline V gene data show CDR1 as SGHRS and CDR2 as YFSETQ. The CDR3 covers 16 residues. The CDR3 protein is CASSRRTSVGQETQYF. As DNA, the CDR3 is TGCGCCAGCAGCAGGAGGACTAGCGTGGGCCAAGAGACCCAGTACTTC. Combining the CDR3 with reference TRBV5-1 and TRBJ2-5 gives the whole variable domain KAGVTQTPRYLIKTRGQQVTLSCSPISGHRSVSWYQQTPGQGLQFLFEYFSETQRNKGNFPGRFSGRQFSNSRSEMNVSTLELGDSALYLCASSRRTSVGQETQYFGPGTRLLVL.

In its sample, this clonotype was seen a few times. The rearrangement joins TRBV20-1 to TRBJ1-2, with TRBD1 matching 7 bases. The CDR3 is made up of 13 amino acids. CDR1 and CDR2 from the germline V gene are DFQATT and SNEGSKA (reference sequence). The ends lost 7 bases at V and 4 bases at J; junction bases unmatched: 9. The CDR3 protein is CSVNVDRRYGYTF. DNA of the CDR3: TGCAGTGTCAATGTGGACAGGCGCTATGGCTACACCTTC.

This clonotype was counted ten times or more. This chain uses TRBV7-3 with TRBJ2-3, with 13 bases aligning to TRBD2. The J segment lost 5 bases and the V segment lost 5 bases, leaving 4 bases of the junction unmatched. The CDR3 has 15 amino acids. In germline, CDR1 is SGHTA, CDR2 FQGTGA. The CDR3 loop reads CASSRTSGRGDTQYF. DNA for the CDR3: TGTGCCAGCAGCCGGACTAGCGGGAGAGGAGATACGCAGTATTTT.

This clonotype was seen repeatedly, ten times or more. The J gene is TRBJ2-7, the V gene TRBV29-1, with D hard to call. Germline assignment: CDR1 SQVTM and CDR2 ANQGSEA. Trimming took off 1 base at V and 1 base at J, with 26 bases between the two ends. The length of the CDR3 is 19 residues. CDR3 DNA sequence: TGCAGCGTTGAAGTCCCAACCGACACTAAATGGAGTACATCCTACGAGCAGTACTTC. This gives the protein CSVEVPTDTKWSTSYEQYF.

This clonotype came up many times. The chain is built from TRBV4-1 and TRBJ1-5; D call uncertain. Trimming took 0 bases from V and 5 from J, leaving 11 bases between them. The germline gives CDR1 MGHRA, CDR2 YSYEKL. The CDR3 runs to 15 residues. CDR3 nucleotides: TGCGCCAGCAGCCAAGAAGTGGGTTCCTATCAGCCCCAGCATTTT. Translated, it gives CASSQEVGSYQPQHF.

This clonotype was seen more than once but under ten times. The gene calls are TRBV7-8 and TRBJ2-3; perhaps TRBD2 as D (5 bases). Trimming stripped 2 bases from V and 3 bases from J, with 6 bases between. Per the germline V gene, CDR1 is SGHVS and CDR2 is FQNEAQ. The CDR3 sequence is 13 residues long. In DNA, the CDR3 is TGTGCCAGCAGCTTAAGGGAGACAGATACGCAGTATTTT. Its protein is CASSLRETDTQYF.

As to this clonotype: One end of the junction varies from germline; a read error may be responsible. V and J are TRBV29-1 and TRBJ2-7; possibly TRBD2 for D (6 bases). The CDR3 extends over 11 amino acids. Germline loops: CDR1 SQVTM, CDR2 ANQGSEA. The CDR3 loop is CSVEDRGSYHF. CDR3 bases: TGCAGCGTTGAAGATCGGGGGTCGTACCACTTC.

The chain carries TRBV6-6 and TRBJ1-5; no clear D gene. Germline-derived CDR1 and CDR2 are MNHNY and SVGAGI (reference sequence). The CDR3 runs to 10 residues. The V and J ends lost 8 bases and 9 bases respectively, with 8 bases between them. CDR3 sequence reads: CASHGRPQHF. CDR3 nucleotide sequence: TGTGCCAGCCATGGACGGCCCCAGCATTTT.

V and J are TRBV18 and TRBJ2-1; 12 bases are a match to TRBD2. CDR3 size: 19 residues. From germline, CDR1 is KGHSH and CDR2 LQKENI. Trimming cost V 3 bases and J 0 bases; bases outside gene matches: 9. The CDR3 DNA reads as TGTGCCAGCTCACCGACTAGCGGGAGAATAAGCCGCTCCTACAATGAGCAGTTCTTC. Its translation is CASSPTSGRISRSYNEQFF.

The chain uses TRBV19 and TRBJ1-2; TRBD1 matches at 8 bases. This CDR3 has 13 residues. CDR1 is LNHDA, CDR2 SQIVND, per germline (reference sequence). Trimming took 4 bases from V and 8 from J; bases not matched to a gene: 6. This CDR3 is CASSTTGDRGYTF. CDR3 bases: TGTGCCAGTAGTACGACAGGGGATCGCGGCTACACCTTC.

The sample holds many counts of this clonotype. The chain combines TRBV12-3 or TRBV12-4 with TRBJ1-5, with D perhaps matching TRBD1 (5 bases). The CDR3 runs 14 residues. Trimming left V 2 bases short and J 7 bases short, with 12 bases between. The CDR3 DNA sequence: TGTGCCAGCAGTTTACGGGGCAGGGACCAGCCCCAGCATTTT. Encoded protein: CASSLRGRDQPQHF.

The chain employs TRBV7-9 and TRBJ1-1, with D unresolved. CDR1 is SEHNR, CDR2 FQNEAQ, per germline (reference sequence). This CDR3 is 11 amino acids long. V lost 2 bases and J 10 bases, leaving 8 bases between the germline ends. The CDR3 here is CASSLPPRAFF. DNA of the CDR3: TGTGCCAGCAGCTTACCCCCTAGAGCTTTCTTT.

In its sample, this clonotype was seen a few times. This chain connects TRBV6-1 to TRBJ2-5, with D uncertain. This CDR3 comprises 18 residues. Trimming pared 7 bases from V and 2 bases from J, leaving 26 bases between. Germline V gives CDR1 MNHNS, CDR2 SASEGT. The CDR3 here is CASTQPRSHHVQQETQYF. In DNA form, the CDR3 reads TGTGCCAGCACCCAGCCCCGCAGCCACCATGTCCAACAAGAGACCCAGTACTTC.

This rearrangement joins TRBV25-1 to TRBJ1-2; 8 nucleotides match TRBD1. Germline-derived CDR1 and CDR2 are MGHDK and SYGVNS. The V segment lost 1 base and the J segment 5 bases; nucleotides outside the gene matches: 12. The length of the CDR3 is 17 residues. In DNA, the CDR3 is TGTGCCAGCAGTGAATCGACAGGGGCCGGACCCTTTTATGGCTACACCTTC. Amino acids: CASSESTGAGPFYGYTF.

This clonotype was counted only a few times. The rearrangement uses TRBV20-1 and TRBJ1-1, with D uncertain. The CDR3 runs 10 residues. Germline V gives CDR1 DFQATT, CDR2 SNEGSKA (reference sequence). Between the trimmed V and J ends, which lost 2 bases and 10 bases, there was a span of 8 bases. CDR3 residues: CSARNMTAFF. In DNA form, the CDR3 reads TGCAGTGCTAGAAACATGACAGCTTTCTTT.